Presented here are 17 T cell receptor beta chains from one specimen sequenced in a study of T cells after yellow fever vaccination. TCRdb reprocessed the 5' RACE reads via MiXCR and lists one record per CDR3 protein. The table includes just under 600,000 distinct CDR3 sequences, 13% detected once. The sample in question was PBMCs, obtained on the day of the yellow fever booster vaccination. These receptors all come from a man aged 30 to 45 who received the YFV17D yellow fever vaccine.

This clonotype showed up many times. This chain connects TRBV7-9 to TRBJ2-5, with TRBD1 matching 7 bases. In germline, CDR1 is SEHNR, CDR2 FQNEAQ (reference sequence). Trimming removed 4 bases from V and 5 bases from J; junction bases left unmatched: 4. The CDR3 is made up of 13 amino acids. For the CDR3, the DNA is TGTGCCAGCAGCTCGACAGGGTACGAGACCCAGTACTTC. Translating it yields CASSSTGYETQYF.

The V and J genes are TRBV20-1 and TRBJ2-1; weak D call: TRBD1 (6 bases). The CDR3 spans 10 residues. CDR1 and CDR2 (germline): DFQATT, SNEGSKA (reference sequence). The V and J ends lost 6 bases and 10 bases respectively, with 10 bases between them. As DNA, the CDR3 is TGCAGTGCCCGAGACAGGGAGCAGTTCTTC. Its translation is CSARDREQFF.

The V call is TRBV12-3 or TRBV12-4, the J call TRBJ2-6; D possibly corresponds to TRBD1 (5 bases). This CDR3 region has 15 residues. The V and J ends lost 5 bases and 2 bases respectively, with 10 bases between them. CDR3 DNA sequence: TGTGCCAGCAGTCTCAGGGTTGCTGGGGCCAACGTCCTGACTTTC. Translation: CASSLRVAGANVLTF.

V usage is TRBV5-1 and J usage is TRBJ2-1, with D maybe TRBD2 (8 bases). The CDR3 runs to 19 residues. Germline loops: CDR1 SGHRS, CDR2 YFSETQ. The V gene lost 4 bases and the J gene lost 4 bases, with 27 bases spanning the gap. CDR3 loop: CASSPQGVIAGTLYNEQFF. The CDR3 DNA follows: TGCGCCAGCAGCCCTCAGGGGGTGATAGCGGGGACCCTATACAATGAGCAGTTCTTC. The whole variable domain, filled in from reference TRBV5-1 and TRBJ2-1, reads KAGVTQTPRYLIKTRGQQVTLSCSPISGHRSVSWYQQTPGQGLQFLFEYFSETQRNKGNFPGRFSGRQFSNSRSEMNVSTLELGDSALYLCASSPQGVIAGTLYNEQFFGPGTRLTVL.

This clonotype was picked up many times. The rearrangement uses TRBV13 and TRBJ2-5, with 7 bases that match TRBD2. The V segment lost 6 bases and the J segment 2 bases; nucleotides outside the gene matches: 6. Germline values: CDR1 PRHDT, CDR2 FYEKMQ (reference sequence). This CDR3 is built from 14 residues. The CDR3 DNA is TGTGCCAGCAGTTTACTAGCGAAACAAGAGACCCAGTACTTC. This encodes CASSLLAKQETQYF.

This chain uses TRBV12-3 or TRBV12-4 with TRBJ2-4; D remains ambiguous. The V end was cut by 7 bases, the J end by 1 base, with 26 bases between. This CDR3 comprises 19 residues. The CDR3 DNA reads TGTGCCAGCACTTTTTTGGCGTACATGGGGATGTCGGCCAAAAACATTCAGTACTTC. The encoded protein is CASTFLAYMGMSAKNIQYF.

J is TRBJ1-5 and V is TRBV27, with TRBD1 matching 9 bases. The ends lost 5 bases at V and 6 bases at J; junction bases unmatched: 5. Germline CDR1 reads MNHEY; CDR2 reads SMNVEV (reference sequence). This CDR3 spans 14 amino acids. The CDR3 here is CASSTGGYGQPQHF. As DNA, the CDR3 is TGTGCCAGCAGTACAGGGGGCTACGGTCAGCCCCAGCATTTT.

This rearrangement joins TRBV19 to TRBJ2-7, with a weak D call TRBD1 (5 bases). This CDR3 region has 16 residues. Germline CDR1 reads LNHDA; CDR2 reads SQIVND (reference sequence). Trimming took 7 bases from V and 2 from J, leaving 21 bases between them. The CDR3 reads CASTPRAQAIAYEQYF. Written as DNA, the CDR3 is TGTGCCAGTACCCCCCGGGCACAGGCGATCGCCTACGAGCAGTACTTC.

This clonotype appeared many times. The chain recombines TRBV4-3 with TRBJ2-1; 12 positions agree with TRBD2. The CDR3 extends over 16 amino acids. V shed 2 bases, J shed 7 bases, and the junction held 6 bases outside the gene matches. The germline V gene has CDR1 LGHNA and CDR2 YSLEER. The CDR3 coding sequence is TGCGCCAGCAGCCAAAGGACTAGCGGGAATAAGAATGAGCAGTTCTTC. Amino acid sequence: CASSQRTSGNKNEQFF.

The V gene is TRBV5-5, the J gene TRBJ2-5; 7 nucleotides align to TRBD2. The length of the CDR3 is 16 residues. Trimming at V came to 4 bases and at J to 3 bases, leaving 12 bases not matched to a gene. Looked up from germline, CDR1 is SGHKS and CDR2 is YYEKEE (reference sequence). Here the CDR3 DNA reads TGTGCCAGCAGCCCCAGACTAGCAGGAGGGAAAGAGACCCAGTACTTC. Translating it yields CASSPRLAGGKETQYF.

This clonotype appeared a few times. The rearrangement uses TRBV7-9 and TRBJ2-7; 9 nucleotides line up with TRBD1. Trimming removed 5 bases from V and 5 bases from J; junction bases left unmatched: 10. This CDR3 comprises 15 residues. Germline V gene data show CDR1 as SEHNR and CDR2 as FQNEAQ (reference sequence). The CDR3 loop reads CASSPLQGAMDEQYF. The CDR3, as DNA: TGTGCCAGCAGCCCGCTACAGGGGGCTATGGACGAGCAGTACTTC.

There are a few counts of this clonotype. The chain uses TRBV28 and TRBJ2-7, with a possible D match to TRBD2 (6 bases). Germline V gene lookup returns CDR1 MDHEN and CDR2 SYDVKM. V gave up 5 bases and J gave up 3 bases, with 11 bases separating them. The CDR3 totals 13 residues. CDR3 nucleotide sequence: TGTGCCAGCAGTCGGGGAGGCCACTACGAGCAGTACTTC. Its translation: CASSRGGHYEQYF.

The rearrangement joins TRBV10-3 to TRBJ2-1, with 10 nucleotides matching TRBD2. The V segment lost 5 bases and the J segment 5 bases; nucleotides outside the gene matches: 3. Germline V gene sequence: CDR1 ENHRY, CDR2 SYGVKD. CDR3 length: 14 residues. The CDR3 region is CAISKAGGDNEQFF. The DNA for the CDR3 is TGTGCCATCAGTAAAGCGGGAGGGGACAATGAGCAGTTCTTC.

In this sample, this clonotype turned up a few times. V and J are TRBV20-1 and TRBJ2-7, with 7 bases fitting TRBD2. The CDR3 has 14 residues. Looked up from germline, CDR1 is DFQATT and CDR2 is SNEGSKA (reference sequence). V dropped 1 base and J dropped 6; count of bases not matched to a gene: 9. The CDR3 here is CSARGGGSLGEQYF. CDR3 sequence (DNA): TGCAGTGCTAGAGGGGGCGGGAGCCTCGGCGAGCAGTACTTC.

Remarks on this clonotype: One end of the junction fails to match germline, which may point to a read error. V and J are TRBV12-3 or TRBV12-4 and TRBJ2-7; 8 positions agree with TRBD2. The CDR3 length is 14 residues. CDR3 nucleotide sequence: TGTGCCAGCAGTTTGGGACTAGGGGCCTACGAGCAGTATTTC. Its translation is CASSLGLGAYEQYF.

Ten or more counts support this clonotype. The chain is built from TRBV2 and TRBJ1-5, with a possible D match to TRBD1 (5 bases). In germline, CDR1 is SNHLY, CDR2 FYNNEI. V lost 4 bases to trimming and J lost 6 bases, with 10 bases between them. The CDR3 spans 13 residues. CDR3 coding DNA: TGTGCCAGCAGTGCCAGGGAGGGTCAGCCCCAGCATTTT. Translation gives CASSAREGQPQHF. Full variable domain (rest looked up from reference TRBV2 and TRBJ1-5): EPEVTQTPSHQVTQMGQEVILRCVPISNHLYFYWYRQILGQKVEFLVSFYNNEISEKSEIFDDQFSVERPDGSNFTLKIRSTKLEDSAMYFCASSAREGQPQHFGDGTRLSIL.

This clonotype was observed many times. For the CDR3, the DNA is TGTGCCAGCGGGGGACAGGTTAAAGAGACCCAGTACTTC. This sequence encodes CASGGQVKETQYF. The rearrangement joins TRBV6-1 to TRBJ2-5, with 8 positions matching TRBD1. J gave up 3 bases and V 8 bases, and 5 bases lay outside the gene matches. The CDR3 totals 13 residues. Germline CDR1 MNHNS, CDR2 SASEGT.